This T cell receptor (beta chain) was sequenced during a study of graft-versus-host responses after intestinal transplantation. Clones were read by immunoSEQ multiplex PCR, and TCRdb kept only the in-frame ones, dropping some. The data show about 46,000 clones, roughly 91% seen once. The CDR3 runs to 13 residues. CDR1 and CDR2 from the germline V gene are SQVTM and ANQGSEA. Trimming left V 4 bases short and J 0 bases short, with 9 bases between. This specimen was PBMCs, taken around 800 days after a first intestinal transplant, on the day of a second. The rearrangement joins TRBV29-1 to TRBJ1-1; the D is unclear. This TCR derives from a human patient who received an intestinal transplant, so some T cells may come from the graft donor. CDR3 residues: CSVVVLMNTEAFF. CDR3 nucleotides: TGCAGCGTTGTGGTTTTAATGAACACTGAAGCTTTCTTT.